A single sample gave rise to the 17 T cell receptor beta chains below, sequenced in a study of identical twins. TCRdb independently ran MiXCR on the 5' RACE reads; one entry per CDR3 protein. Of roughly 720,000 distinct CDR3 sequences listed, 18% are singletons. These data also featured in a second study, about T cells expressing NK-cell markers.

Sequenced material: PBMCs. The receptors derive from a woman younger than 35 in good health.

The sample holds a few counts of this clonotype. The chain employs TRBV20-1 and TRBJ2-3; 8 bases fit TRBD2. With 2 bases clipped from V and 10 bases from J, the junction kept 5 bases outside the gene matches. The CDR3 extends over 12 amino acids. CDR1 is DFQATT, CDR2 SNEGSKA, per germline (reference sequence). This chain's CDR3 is CSARLSGGSQYF. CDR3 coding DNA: TGCAGTGCTAGATTGTCGGGAGGGTCGCAGTATTTT.

CDR3 DNA sequence: TGTGCCAGCACCCCGGGGAGAAGGGGGATATCCTACAATGAGCAGTTCTTC. Translated, it gives CASTPGRRGISYNEQFF. V gene TRBV6-1 combines with J gene TRBJ2-1; perhaps TRBD1 as D (6 bases). V lost 7 bases to trimming and J lost 1 base, with 20 bases between them. Germline CDR1 MNHNS, CDR2 SASEGT. This CDR3 region has 17 residues.

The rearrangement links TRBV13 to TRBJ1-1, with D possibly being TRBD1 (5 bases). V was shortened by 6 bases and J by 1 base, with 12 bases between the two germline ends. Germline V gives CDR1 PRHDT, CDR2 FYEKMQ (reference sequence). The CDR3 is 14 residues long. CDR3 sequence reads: CASRVGGSNTEAFF. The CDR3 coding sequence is TGTGCCAGCAGGGTGGGGGGGTCGAACACTGAAGCTTTCTTT.

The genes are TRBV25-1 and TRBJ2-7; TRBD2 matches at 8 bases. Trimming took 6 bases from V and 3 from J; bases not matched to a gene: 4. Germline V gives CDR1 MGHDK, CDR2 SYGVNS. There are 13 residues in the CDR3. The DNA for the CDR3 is TGTGCCAGCAGCGGGAGGGGGAACTACGAGCAGTACTTC. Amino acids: CASSGRGNYEQYF.

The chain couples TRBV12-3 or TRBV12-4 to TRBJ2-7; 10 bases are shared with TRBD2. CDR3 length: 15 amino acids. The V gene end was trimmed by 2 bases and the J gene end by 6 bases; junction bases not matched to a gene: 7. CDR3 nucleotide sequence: TGTGCCAGCAGTTTAAGGACTAGCGGCCCGCGCGAGCAGTACTTC. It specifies CASSLRTSGPREQYF.

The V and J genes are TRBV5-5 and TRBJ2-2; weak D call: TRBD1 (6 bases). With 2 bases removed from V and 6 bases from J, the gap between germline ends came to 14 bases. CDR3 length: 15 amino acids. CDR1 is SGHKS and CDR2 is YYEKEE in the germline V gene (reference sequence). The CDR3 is CASSLNPDRSGELFF. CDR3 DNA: TGTGCCAGCAGCTTAAATCCCGACAGGTCCGGGGAGCTGTTTTTT.

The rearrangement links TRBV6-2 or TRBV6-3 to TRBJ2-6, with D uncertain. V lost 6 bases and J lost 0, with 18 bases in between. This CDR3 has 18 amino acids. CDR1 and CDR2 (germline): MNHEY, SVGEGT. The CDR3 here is CASRPTMRHRSGANVLTF. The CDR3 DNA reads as TGTGCCAGCAGACCTACAATGAGACACCGCTCTGGGGCCAACGTCCTGACTTTC.

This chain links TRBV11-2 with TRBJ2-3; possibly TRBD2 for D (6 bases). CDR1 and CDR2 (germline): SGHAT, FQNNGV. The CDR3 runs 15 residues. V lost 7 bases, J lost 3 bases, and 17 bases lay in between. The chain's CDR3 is CASTTRGVGTDTQYF. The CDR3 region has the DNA TGTGCCAGCACCACTCGCGGGGTGGGGACAGATACGCAGTATTTT.

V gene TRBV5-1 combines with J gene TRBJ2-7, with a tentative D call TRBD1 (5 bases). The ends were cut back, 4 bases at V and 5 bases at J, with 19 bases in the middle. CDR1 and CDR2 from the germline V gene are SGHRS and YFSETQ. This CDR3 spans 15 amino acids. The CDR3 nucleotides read TGCGCCAGCAGCCTTTTTCTTGGGGCCCAGGACGAGCAGTACTTC. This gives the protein CASSLFLGAQDEQYF.

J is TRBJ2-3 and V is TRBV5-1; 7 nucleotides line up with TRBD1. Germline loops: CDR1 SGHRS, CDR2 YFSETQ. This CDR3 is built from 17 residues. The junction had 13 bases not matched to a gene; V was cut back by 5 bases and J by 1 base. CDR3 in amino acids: CASRAFSDRVGTDTQYF. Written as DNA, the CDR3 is TGCGCCAGCAGAGCTTTTAGTGACAGGGTGGGCACAGATACGCAGTATTTT.

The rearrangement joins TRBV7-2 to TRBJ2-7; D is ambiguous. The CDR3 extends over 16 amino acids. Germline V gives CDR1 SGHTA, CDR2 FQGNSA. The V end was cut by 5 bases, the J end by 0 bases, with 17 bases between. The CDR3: CASSQQTLQLSYEQYF. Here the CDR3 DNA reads TGTGCCAGCAGCCAACAAACTTTACAACTCTCCTACGAGCAGTACTTC. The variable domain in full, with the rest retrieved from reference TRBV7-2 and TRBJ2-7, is GAGVSQSPSNKVTEKGKDVELRCDPISGHTALYWYRQSLGQGLEFLIYFQGNSAPDKSGLPSDRFSAERTGGSVSTLTIQRTQQEDSAVYLCASSQQTLQLSYEQYFGPGTRLTVT.

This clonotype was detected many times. CDR3 nucleotide sequence: TGTGCCAGCAGATACGGACAGACCGGCTCCTACAATGAGCAGTTCTTC. It codes for CASRYGQTGSYNEQFF. This chain joins TRBV12-3 or TRBV12-4 and TRBJ2-1; TRBD1 is a possible D gene (6 bases). This CDR3 contains 16 residues. Trimming pared 6 bases from V and 0 bases from J, leaving 15 bases between.

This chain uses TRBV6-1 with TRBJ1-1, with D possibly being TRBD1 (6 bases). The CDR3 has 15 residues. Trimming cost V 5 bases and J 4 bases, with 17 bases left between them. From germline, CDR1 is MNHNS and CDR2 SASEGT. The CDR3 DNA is TGTGCCAGCAGTCCACAGGGTAGGGGTGGCACTGAAGCTTTCTTT. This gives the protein CASSPQGRGGTEAFF.

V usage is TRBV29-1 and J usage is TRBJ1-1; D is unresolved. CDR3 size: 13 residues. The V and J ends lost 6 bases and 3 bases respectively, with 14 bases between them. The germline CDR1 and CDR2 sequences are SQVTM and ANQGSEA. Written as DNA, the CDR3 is TGCAGCGTCTCGATAAATTCGTACACTGAAGCTTTCTTT. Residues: CSVSINSYTEAFF.

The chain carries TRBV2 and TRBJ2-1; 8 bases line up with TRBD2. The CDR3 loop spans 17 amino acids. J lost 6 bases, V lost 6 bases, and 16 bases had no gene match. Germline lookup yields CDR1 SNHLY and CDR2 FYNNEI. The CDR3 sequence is CASSYRPGLGYGNEQFF. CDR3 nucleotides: TGTGCCAGCAGCTATAGGCCGGGACTAGGGTACGGCAATGAGCAGTTCTTC.

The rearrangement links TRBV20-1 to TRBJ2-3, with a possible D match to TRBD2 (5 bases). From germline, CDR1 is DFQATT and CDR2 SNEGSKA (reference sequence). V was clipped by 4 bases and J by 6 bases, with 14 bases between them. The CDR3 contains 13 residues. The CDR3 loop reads CSAIGLATDTQYF. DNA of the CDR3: TGCAGTGCTATTGGGCTAGCAACCGATACGCAGTATTTT.

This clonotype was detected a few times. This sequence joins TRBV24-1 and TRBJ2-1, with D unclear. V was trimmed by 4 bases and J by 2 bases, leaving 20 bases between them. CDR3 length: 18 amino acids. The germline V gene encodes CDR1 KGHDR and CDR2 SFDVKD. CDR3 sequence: CATSDPRLLPQTYNEQFF. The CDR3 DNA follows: TGTGCCACCAGTGACCCCAGGCTACTTCCACAGACCTACAATGAGCAGTTCTTC.